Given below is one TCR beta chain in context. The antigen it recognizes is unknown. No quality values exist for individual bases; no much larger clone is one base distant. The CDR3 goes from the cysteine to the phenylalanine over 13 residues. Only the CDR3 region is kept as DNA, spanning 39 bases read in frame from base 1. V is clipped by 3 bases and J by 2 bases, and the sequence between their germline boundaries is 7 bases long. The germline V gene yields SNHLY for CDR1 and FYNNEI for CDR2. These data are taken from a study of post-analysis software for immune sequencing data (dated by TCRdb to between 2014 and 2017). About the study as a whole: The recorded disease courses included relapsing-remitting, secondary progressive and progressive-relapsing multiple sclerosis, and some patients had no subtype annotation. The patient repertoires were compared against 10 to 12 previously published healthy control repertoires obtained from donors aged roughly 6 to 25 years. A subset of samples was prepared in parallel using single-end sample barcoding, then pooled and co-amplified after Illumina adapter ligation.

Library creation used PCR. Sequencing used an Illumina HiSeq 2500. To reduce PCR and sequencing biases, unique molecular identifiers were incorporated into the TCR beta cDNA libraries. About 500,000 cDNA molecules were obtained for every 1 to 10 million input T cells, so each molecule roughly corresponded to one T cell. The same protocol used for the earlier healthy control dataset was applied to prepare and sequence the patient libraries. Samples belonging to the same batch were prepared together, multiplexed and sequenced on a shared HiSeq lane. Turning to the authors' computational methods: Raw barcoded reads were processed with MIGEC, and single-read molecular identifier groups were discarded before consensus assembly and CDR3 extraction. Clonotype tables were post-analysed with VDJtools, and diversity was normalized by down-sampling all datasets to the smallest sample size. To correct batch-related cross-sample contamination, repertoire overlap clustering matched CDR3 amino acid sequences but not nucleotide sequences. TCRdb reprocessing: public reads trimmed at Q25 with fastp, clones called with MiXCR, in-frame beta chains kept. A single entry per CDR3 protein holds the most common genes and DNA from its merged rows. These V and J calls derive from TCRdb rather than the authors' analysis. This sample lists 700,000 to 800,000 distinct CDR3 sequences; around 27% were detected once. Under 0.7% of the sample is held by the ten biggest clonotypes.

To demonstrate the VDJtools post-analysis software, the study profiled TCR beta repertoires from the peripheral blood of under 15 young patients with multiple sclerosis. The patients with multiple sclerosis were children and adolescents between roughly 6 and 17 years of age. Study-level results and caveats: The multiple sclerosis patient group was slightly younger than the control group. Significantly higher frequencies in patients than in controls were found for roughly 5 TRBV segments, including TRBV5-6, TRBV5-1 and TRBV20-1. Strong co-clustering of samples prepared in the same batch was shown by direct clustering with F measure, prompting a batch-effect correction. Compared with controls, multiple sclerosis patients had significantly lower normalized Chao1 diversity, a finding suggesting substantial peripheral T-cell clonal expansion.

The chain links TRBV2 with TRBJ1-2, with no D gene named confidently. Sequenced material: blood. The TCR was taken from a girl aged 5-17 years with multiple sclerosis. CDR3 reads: CASSDPGNYGYTF. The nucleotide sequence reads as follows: TGTGCCAGCAGTGACCCGGGGAACTATGGCTACACCTTC. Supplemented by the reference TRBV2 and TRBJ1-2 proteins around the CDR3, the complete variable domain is EPEVTQTPSHQVTQMGQEVILRCVPISNHLYFYWYRQILGQKVEFLVSFYNNEISEKSEIFDDQFSVERPDGSNFTLKIRSTKLEDSAMYFCASSDPGNYGYTFGSGTRLTVV.